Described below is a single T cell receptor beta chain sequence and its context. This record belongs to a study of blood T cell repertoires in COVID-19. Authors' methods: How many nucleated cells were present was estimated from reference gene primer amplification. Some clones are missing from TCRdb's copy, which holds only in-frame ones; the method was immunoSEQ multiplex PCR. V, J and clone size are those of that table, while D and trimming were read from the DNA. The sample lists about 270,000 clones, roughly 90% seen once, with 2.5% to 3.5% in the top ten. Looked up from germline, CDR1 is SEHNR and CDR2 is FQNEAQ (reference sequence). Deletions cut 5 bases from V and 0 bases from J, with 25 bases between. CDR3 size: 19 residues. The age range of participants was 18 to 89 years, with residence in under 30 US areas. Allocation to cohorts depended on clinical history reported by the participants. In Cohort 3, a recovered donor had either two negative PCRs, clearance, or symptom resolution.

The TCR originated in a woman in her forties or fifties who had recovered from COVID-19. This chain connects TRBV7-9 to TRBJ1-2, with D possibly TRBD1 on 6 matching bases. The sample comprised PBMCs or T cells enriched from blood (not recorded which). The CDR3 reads CASSATDQGRSIANYGYTF. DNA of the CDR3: TGTGCCAGCAGCGCGACTGATCAGGGGCGGAGTATAGCTAACTATGGCTACACCTTC.